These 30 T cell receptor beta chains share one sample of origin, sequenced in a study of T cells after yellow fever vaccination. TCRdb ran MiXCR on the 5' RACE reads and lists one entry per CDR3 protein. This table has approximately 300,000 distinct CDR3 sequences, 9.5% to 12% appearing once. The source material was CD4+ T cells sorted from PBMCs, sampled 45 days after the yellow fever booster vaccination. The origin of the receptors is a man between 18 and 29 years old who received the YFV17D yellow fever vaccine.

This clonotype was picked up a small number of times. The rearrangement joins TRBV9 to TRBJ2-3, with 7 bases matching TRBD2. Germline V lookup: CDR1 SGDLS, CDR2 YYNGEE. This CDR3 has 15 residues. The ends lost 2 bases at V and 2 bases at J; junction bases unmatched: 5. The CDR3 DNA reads TGTGCCAGCAGCGTTAGCCGGGGGGACACAGATACGCAGTATTTT. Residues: CASSVSRGDTDTQYF.

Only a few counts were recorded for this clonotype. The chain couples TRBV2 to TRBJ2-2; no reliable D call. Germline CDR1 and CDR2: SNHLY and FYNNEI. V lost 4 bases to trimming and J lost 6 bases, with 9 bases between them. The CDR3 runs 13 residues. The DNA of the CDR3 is TGTGCCAGCAGTGCGGAAAGCGCCGGGGAGCTGTTTTTT. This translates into CASSAESAGELFF.

This CDR3 is CAWGQEKLFF. CDR3 in DNA: TGTGCCTGGGGACAGGAAAAACTGTTTTTT. The chain combines TRBV30 with TRBJ1-4, with D tentatively TRBD1 (6 bases). The germline V gene encodes CDR1 GTSNPN and CDR2 SVGIG (reference sequence). Trimming took 5 bases from V and 8 from J, leaving 6 bases between them. CDR3 length: 10 residues.

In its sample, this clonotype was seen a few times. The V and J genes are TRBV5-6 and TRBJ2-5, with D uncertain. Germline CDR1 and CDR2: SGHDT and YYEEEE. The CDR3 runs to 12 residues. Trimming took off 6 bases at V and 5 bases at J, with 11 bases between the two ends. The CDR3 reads CASTAMAETQYF. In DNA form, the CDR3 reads TGTGCCAGCACCGCGATGGCCGAGACCCAGTACTTC.

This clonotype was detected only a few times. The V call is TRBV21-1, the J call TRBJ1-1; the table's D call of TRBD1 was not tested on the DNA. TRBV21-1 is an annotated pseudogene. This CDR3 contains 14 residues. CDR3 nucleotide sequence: TGTGCCAGCAGCAGCCGGGAAGAAGGGACTGAAGCTTTCTTT. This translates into CASSSREEGTEAFF.

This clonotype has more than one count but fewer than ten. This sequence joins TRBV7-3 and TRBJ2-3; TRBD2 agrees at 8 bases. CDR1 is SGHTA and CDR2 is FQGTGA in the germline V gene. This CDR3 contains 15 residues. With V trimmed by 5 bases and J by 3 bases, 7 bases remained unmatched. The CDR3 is CASSLTSVRTDTQYF. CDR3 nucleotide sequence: TGTGCCAGCAGCCTGACTAGCGTCAGGACAGATACGCAGTATTTT.

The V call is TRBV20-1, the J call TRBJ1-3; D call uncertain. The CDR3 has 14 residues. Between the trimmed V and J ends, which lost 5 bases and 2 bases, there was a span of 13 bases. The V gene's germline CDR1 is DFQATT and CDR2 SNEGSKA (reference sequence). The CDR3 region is CSASRSSTGNTIYF. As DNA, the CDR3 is TGCAGTGCTTCCAGGTCCTCAACTGGAAACACCATATATTTT.

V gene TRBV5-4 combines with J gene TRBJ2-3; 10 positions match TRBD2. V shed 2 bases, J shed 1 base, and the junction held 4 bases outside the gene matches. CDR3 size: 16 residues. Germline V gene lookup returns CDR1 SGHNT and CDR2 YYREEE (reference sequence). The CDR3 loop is CASSLSGGAGTDTQYF. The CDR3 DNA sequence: TGTGCCAGCAGCTTAAGCGGGGGGGCCGGCACAGATACGCAGTATTTT.

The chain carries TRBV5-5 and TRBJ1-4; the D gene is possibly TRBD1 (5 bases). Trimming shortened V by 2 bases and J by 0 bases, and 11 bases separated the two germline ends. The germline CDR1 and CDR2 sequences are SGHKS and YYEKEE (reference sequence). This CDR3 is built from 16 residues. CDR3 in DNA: TGTGCCAGCAGCTTTGGCAGGGACGCAACTAATGAAAAACTGTTTTTT. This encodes CASSFGRDATNEKLFF.

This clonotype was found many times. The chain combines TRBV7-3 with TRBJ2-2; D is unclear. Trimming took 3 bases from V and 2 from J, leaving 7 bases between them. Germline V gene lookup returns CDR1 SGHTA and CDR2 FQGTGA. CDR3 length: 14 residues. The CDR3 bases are TGTGCCAGCAGCTTCGGACCTAACACCGGGGAGCTGTTTTTT. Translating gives CASSFGPNTGELFF.

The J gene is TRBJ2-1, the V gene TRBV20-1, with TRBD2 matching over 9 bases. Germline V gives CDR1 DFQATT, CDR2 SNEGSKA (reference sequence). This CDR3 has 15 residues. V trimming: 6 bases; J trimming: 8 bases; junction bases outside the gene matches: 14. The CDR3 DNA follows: TGCAGTGCAACCCCACCGGGACTAGCATTCTATGAGCAGTTCTTC. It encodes CSATPPGLAFYEQFF.

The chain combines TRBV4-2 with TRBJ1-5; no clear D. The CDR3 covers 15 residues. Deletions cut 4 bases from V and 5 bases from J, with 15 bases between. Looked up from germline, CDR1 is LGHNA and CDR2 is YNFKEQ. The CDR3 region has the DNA TGTGCCAGCAGCCGGACGCGTTTCTTGGATCAGCCCCAGCATTTT. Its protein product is CASSRTRFLDQPQHF.

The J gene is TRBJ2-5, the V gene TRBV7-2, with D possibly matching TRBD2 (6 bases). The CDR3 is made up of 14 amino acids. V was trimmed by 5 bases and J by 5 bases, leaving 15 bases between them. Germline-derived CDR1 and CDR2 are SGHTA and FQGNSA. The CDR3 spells CASSPASSGETQYF. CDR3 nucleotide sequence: TGTGCCAGCAGCCCAGCGTCAAGCGGGGAGACCCAGTACTTC.

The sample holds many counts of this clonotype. The CDR3 here is CASSLDGLAGTPAEQFF. In DNA form, the CDR3 reads TGTGCCAGCAGCTTGGACGGACTAGCGGGGACCCCGGCTGAGCAGTTCTTC. The chain employs TRBV5-4 and TRBJ2-1; TRBD2 aligns across 12 bases. Trimming removed 0 bases from V and 9 bases from J; junction bases left unmatched: 10. The CDR3 consists of 17 residues. Germline loops: CDR1 SGHNT, CDR2 YYREEE (reference sequence).

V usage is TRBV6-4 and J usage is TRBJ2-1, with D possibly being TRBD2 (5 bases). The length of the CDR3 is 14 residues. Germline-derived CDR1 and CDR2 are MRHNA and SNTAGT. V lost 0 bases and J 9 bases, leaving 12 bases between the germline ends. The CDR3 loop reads CASSDSRAASEQFF. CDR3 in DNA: TGTGCCAGCAGTGACTCGAGAGCGGCTAGTGAGCAGTTCTTC.

The CDR3 DNA reads as TGTGCCAGCAGCACCCTCCAGGGGAACACTGAAGCTTTCTTT. Its protein is CASSTLQGNTEAFF. The rearrangement links TRBV7-2 to TRBJ1-1, with D tentatively TRBD1 (5 bases). The germline V and J ends were trimmed by 5 bases and 1 base, with 11 bases remaining between them. The CDR3 is made up of 14 amino acids. Germline loops: CDR1 SGHTA, CDR2 FQGNSA.

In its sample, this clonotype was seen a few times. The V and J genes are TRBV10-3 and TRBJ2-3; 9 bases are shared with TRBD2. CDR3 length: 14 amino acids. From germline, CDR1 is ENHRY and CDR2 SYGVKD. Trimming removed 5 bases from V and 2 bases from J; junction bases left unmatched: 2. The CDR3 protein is CAISLAGNTDTQYF. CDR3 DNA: TGTGCCATCAGTCTAGCGGGGAACACAGATACGCAGTATTTT.

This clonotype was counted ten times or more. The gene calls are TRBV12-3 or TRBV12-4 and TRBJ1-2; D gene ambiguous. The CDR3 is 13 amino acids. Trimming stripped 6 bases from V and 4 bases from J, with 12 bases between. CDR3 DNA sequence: TGTGCCAGCAGGACGGACCGGACCTATGGCTACACCTTC. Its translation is CASRTDRTYGYTF.

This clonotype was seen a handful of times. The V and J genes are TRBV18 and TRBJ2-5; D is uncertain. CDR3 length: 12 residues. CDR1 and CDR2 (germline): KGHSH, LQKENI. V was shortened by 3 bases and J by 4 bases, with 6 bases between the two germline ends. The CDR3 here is CASSPFAETQYF. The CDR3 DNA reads TGTGCCAGCTCACCTTTCGCAGAGACCCAGTACTTC.

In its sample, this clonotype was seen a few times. CDR3 loop: CASSPGRSNEQFF. As DNA, the CDR3 is TGTGCCAGCTCCCCGGGGCGGTCCAATGAGCAGTTCTTC. The V gene is TRBV18, the J gene TRBJ2-1; either TRBD1 or TRBD2 may fit D (5 bases each). The CDR3 covers 13 residues. V was shortened by 6 bases and J by 6 bases, with 12 bases between the two germline ends. The germline V gene encodes CDR1 KGHSH and CDR2 LQKENI.

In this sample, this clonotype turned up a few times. The CDR3 sequence is CASSRSLIGANVLTF. DNA for the CDR3: TGTGCCAGCAGCCGGTCGTTGATTGGGGCCAACGTCCTGACTTTC. This rearrangement joins TRBV4-2 to TRBJ2-6; no reliable D call. The CDR3 runs 15 residues. CDR1 LGHNA and CDR2 YNFKEQ come from the germline V gene. Trimming took 4 bases from V and 3 from J, leaving 10 bases between them.

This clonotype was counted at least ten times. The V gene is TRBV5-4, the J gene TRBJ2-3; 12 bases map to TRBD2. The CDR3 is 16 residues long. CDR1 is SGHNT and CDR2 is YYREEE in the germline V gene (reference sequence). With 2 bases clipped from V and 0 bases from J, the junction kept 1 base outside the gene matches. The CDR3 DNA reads TGTGCCAGCAGCTTAGGACTAGCGGGGAGCACAGATACGCAGTATTTT. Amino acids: CASSLGLAGSTDTQYF.

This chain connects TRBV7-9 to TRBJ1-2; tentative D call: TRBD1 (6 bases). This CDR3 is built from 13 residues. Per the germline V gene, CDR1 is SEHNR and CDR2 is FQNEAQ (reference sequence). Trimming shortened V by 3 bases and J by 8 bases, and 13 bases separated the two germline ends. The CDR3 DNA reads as TGTGCCAGCAGCTTTACAGGGCCTGAGGGCTACACCTTC. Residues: CASSFTGPEGYTF.

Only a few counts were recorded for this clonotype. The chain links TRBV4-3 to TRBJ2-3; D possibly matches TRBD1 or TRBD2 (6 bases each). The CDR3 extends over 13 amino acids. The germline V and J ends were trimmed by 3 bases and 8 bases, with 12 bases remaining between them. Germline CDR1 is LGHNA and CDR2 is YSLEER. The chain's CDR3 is CASSHPRGVTQYF. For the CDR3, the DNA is TGCGCCAGCAGCCATCCGAGGGGGGTTACGCAGTATTTT.

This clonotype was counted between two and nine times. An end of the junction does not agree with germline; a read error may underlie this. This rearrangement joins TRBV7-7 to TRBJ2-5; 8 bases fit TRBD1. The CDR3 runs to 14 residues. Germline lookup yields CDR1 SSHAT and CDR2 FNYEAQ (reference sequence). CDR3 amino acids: CASSQTGDMKTQYF. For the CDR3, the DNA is TGTGCTAGCAGCCAGACAGGGGATATGAAGACCCAGTACTTC.

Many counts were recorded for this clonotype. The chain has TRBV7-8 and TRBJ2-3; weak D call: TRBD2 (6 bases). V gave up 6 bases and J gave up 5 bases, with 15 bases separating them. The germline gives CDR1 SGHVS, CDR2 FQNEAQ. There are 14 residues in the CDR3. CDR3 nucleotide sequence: TGTGCCAGCAGTCCGGGACTTGCTCGAGATACGCAGTATTTT. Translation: CASSPGLARDTQYF.

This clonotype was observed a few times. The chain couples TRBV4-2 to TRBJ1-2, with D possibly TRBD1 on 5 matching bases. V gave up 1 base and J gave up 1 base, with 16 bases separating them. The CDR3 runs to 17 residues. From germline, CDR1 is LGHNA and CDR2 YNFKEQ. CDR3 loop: CASSQGGRAEGNYGYTF. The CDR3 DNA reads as TGTGCCAGCAGCCAAGGCGGCAGGGCGGAGGGTAACTATGGCTACACCTTC.

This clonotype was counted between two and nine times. CDR3 in amino acids: CASSLPDRPETQYF. CDR3 DNA: TGCGCCAGCAGCTTGCCCGACAGGCCCGAGACCCAGTACTTC. V and J are TRBV5-1 and TRBJ2-5, with a possible D match to TRBD1 (6 bases). The CDR3 is 14 amino acids. Between the trimmed V and J ends, which lost 1 base and 5 bases, there was a span of 12 bases. Per germline, CDR1 SGHRS and CDR2 YFSETQ.

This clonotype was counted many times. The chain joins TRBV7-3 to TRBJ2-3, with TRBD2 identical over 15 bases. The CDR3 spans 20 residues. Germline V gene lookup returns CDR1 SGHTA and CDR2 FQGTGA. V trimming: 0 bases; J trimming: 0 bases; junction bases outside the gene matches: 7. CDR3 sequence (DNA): TGTGCCAGCAGCTTAACCCGACCCGGGACTAGCGGGGGGAGCACAGATACGCAGTATTTT. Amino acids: CASSLTRPGTSGGSTDTQYF.

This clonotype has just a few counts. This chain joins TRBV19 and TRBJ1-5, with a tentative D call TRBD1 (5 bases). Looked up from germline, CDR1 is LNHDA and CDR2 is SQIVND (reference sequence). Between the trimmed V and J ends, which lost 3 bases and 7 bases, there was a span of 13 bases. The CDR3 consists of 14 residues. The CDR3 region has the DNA TGTGCCAGTAGTATGGCAGGGCATCTGCAGCCCCAGCATTTT. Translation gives CASSMAGHLQPQHF.